This T cell receptor (beta chain) was found in a study of beta chain features in type 1 diabetes. Broader study findings: There was a moderate but significant shortening of TCRB CDR3s in all four CD4+ subsets of Type 1 diabetes patients.

V dropped 0 bases and J dropped 5 bases, with 15 bases sitting between them. CDR3 size: 15 residues. The germline V gene has CDR1 SGHRS and CDR2 YFSETQ. Points on this clone: Antigen unknown.

Every bit of the isolated RNA underwent reverse transcription, so sequencing read expressed TCRB transcripts. TCRdb's copy holds only in-frame clones and misses some; the assay was immunoSEQ multiplex PCR. The profile shows hundreds of thousands of clones, about an eighth of them singletons. The sample consisted of naive CD4+ T cells from blood. The sequence derives from a man aged 18 to 35 with type 1 diabetes. The gene calls are TRBV5-1 and TRBJ2-7; unclear D gene. DNA of the CDR3: TGCGCCAGCAGCTTGGAGACTCCGCCCAGGCACGAGCAGTACTTC. Translated, it gives CASSLETPPRHEQYF. Together with reference TRBV5-1 and TRBJ2-7, the CDR3 gives the full variable domain: KAGVTQTPRYLIKTRGQQVTLSCSPISGHRSVSWYQQTPGQGLQFLFEYFSETQRNKGNFPGRFSGRQFSNSRSEMNVSTLELGDSALYLCASSLETPPRHEQYFGPGTRLTVT.